This T cell receptor (beta chain) was recovered during a study of T cell repertoires in cytomegalovirus infection. Study-level results: What dominated the ex vivo response were HLA-C-restricted CMV-specific TCR beta clonotypes.

MiXCR was run by TCRdb on the reads, yielding one entry per CDR3 protein. Counted here are about 700,000 distinct CDR3 sequences, around 30% occurring once; the ten biggest clones make up about 20%. The CDR3 spans 13 amino acids, including both terminal residues. This clonotype was recorded many times. What it binds is not known. The limits of the CDR3 on the DNA are not certain, so only TCRdb's listed CDR3 is given. Sequencing used cultured PBMCs, obtained from culture after CMV antigen stimulation. The genes are TRBV12-3 or TRBV12-4 and TRBJ1-6. The sequence derives from a human donor in good health (CMV status not recorded). Some clones in this sample may be carry-over from other donors' samples. The CDR3 sequence: CASSLAVDSPLHF.